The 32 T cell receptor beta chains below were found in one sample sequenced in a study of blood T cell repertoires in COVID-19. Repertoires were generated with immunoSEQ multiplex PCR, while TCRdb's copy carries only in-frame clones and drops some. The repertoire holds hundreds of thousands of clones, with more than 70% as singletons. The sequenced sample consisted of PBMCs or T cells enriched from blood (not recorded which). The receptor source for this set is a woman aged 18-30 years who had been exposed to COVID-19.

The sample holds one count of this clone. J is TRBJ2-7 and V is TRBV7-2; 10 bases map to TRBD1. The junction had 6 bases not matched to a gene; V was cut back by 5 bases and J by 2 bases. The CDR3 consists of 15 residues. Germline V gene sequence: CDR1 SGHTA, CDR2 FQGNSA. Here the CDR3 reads CASSEGTGETYEQYF. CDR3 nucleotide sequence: TGTGCCAGCAGCGAAGGGACAGGGGAGACCTACGAGCAGTACTTC.

The CDR3 here is CASSLAVGSQPQHF. CDR3 nucleotides: TGTGCCAGCAGTTTAGCTGTGGGGAGTCAGCCCCAGCATTTT. The chain couples TRBV28 to TRBJ1-5; D gene unclear. Germline loops: CDR1 MDHEN, CDR2 SYDVKM. The CDR3 totals 14 residues. The V end lost 2 bases, the J end lost 6 bases, and 11 bases lay between the germline ends.

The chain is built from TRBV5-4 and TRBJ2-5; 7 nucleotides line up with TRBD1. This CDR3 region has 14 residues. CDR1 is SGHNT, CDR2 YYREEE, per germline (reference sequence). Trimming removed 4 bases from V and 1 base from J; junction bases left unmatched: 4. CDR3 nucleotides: TGTGCCAGCAGCCAGGGACAGACCCAAGAGACCCAGTACTTC. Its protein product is CASSQGQTQETQYF.

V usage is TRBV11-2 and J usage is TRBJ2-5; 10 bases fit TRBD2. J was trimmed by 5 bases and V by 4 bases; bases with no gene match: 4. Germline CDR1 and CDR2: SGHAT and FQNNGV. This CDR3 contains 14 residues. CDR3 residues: CASSSLAGVETQYF. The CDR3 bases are TGTGCCAGCAGCTCTCTAGCGGGAGTGGAGACCCAGTACTTC. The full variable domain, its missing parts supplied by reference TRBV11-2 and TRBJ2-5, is EAGVAQSPRYKIIEKRQSVAFWCNPISGHATLYWYQQILGQGPKLLIQFQNNGVVDDSQLPKDRFSAERLKGVDSTLKIQPAKLEDSAVYLCASSSLAGVETQYFGPGTRLLVL.

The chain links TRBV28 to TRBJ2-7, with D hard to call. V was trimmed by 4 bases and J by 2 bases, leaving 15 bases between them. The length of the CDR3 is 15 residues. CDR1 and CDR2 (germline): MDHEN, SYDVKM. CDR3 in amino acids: CASSSLRYTTYEQYF. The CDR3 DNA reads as TGTGCCAGCAGTTCCCTGAGGTATACCACCTACGAGCAGTACTTC.

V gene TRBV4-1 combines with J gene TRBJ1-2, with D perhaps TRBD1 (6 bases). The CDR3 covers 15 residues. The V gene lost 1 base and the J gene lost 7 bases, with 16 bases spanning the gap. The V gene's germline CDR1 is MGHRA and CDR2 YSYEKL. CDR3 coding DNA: TGCGCCAGCAGCCAAGGATGGGGGCCTAGTGGTGGCTACACCTTC. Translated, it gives CASSQGWGPSGGYTF.

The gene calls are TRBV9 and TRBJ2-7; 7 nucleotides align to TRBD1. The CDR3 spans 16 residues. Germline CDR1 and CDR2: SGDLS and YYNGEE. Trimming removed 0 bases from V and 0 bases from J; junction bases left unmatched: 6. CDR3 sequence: CASSVGQGVSSYEQYF. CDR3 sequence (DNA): TGTGCCAGCAGCGTAGGTCAGGGGGTTTCCTCCTACGAGCAGTACTTC.

The CDR3 loop reads CASKRGHQPQHF. In nucleotides, the CDR3 is TGTGCCAGCAAACGGGGTCATCAGCCCCAGCATTTT. The chain employs TRBV28 and TRBJ1-5; D gene uncertain. In germline, CDR1 is MDHEN, CDR2 SYDVKM. The CDR3 runs to 12 residues. V dropped 7 bases and J dropped 5 bases, with 9 bases sitting between them. Full variable domain (rest looked up from reference TRBV28 and TRBJ1-5): DVKVTQSSRYLVKRTGEKVFLECVQDMDHENMFWYRQDPGLGLRLIYFSYDVKMKEKGDIPEGYSVSREKKERFSLILESASTNQTSMYLCASKRGHQPQHFGDGTRLSIL.

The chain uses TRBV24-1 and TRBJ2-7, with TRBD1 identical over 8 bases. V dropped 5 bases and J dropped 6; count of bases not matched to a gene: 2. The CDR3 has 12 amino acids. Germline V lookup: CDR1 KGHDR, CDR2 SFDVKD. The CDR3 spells CATSGTGGEQYF. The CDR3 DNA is TGTGCCACCAGTGGAACAGGGGGCGAGCAGTACTTC.

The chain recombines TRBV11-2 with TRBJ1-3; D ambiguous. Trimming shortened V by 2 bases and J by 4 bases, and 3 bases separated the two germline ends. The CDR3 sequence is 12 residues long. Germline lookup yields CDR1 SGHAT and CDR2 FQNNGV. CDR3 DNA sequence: TGTGCCAGCAGCTTAATAGGAAACACCATATATTTT. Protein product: CASSLIGNTIYF.

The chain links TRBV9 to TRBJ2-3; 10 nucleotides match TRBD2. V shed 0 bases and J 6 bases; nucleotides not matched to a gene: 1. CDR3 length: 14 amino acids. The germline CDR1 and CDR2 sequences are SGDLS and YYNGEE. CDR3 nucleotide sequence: TGTGCCAGCAGCGTAGTTAGCGGGGGGGATACGCAGTATTTT. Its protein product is CASSVVSGGDTQYF. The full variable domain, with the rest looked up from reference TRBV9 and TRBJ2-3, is DSGVTQTPKHLITATGQRVTLRCSPRSGDLSVYWYQQSLDQGLQFLIQYYNGEERAKGNILERFSAQQFPDLHSELNLSSLELGDSALYFCASSVVSGGDTQYFGPGTRLTVL.

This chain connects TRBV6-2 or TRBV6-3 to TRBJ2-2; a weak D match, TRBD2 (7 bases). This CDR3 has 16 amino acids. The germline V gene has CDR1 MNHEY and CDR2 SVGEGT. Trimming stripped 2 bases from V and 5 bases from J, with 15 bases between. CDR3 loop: CASSYPRGGSTGELFF. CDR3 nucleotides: TGTGCCAGCAGTTACCCGAGGGGGGGTAGTACCGGGGAGCTGTTTTTT.

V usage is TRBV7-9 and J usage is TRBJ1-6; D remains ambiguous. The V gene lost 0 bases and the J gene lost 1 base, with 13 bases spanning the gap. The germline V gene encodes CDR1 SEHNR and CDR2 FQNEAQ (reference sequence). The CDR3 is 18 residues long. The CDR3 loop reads CASSLAPGESSYNSPLHF. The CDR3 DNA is TGTGCCAGCAGCTTAGCGCCCGGGGAAAGTTCCTATAATTCACCCCTCCACTTT. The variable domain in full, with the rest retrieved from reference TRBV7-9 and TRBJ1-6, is DTGVSQNPRHKITKRGQNVTFRCDPISEHNRLYWYRQTLGQGPEFLTYFQNEAQLEKSRLLSDRFSAERPKGSFSTLEIQRTEQGDSAMYLCASSLAPGESSYNSPLHFGNGTRLTVT.

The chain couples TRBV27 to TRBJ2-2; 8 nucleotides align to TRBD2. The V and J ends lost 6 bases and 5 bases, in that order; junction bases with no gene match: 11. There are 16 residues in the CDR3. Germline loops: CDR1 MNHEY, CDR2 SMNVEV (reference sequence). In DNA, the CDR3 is TGTGCCAGCAGCTCACTAGCGGCCTTTGGGACCGGGGAGCTGTTTTTT. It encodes CASSSLAAFGTGELFF.

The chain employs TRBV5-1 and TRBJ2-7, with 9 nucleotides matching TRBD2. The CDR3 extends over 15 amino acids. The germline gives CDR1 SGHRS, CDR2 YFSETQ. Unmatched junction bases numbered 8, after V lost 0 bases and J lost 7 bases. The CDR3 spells CASSLAIAGVGEQYF. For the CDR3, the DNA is TGCGCCAGCAGCTTGGCGATAGCGGGAGTAGGGGAGCAGTACTTC.

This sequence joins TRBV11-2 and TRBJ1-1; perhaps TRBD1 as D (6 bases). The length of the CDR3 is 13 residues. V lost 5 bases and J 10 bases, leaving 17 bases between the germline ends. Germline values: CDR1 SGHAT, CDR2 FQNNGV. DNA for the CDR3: TGTGCCAGCAGCACCACAGGGTTTGGACTAGCTTTCTTT. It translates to CASSTTGFGLAFF.

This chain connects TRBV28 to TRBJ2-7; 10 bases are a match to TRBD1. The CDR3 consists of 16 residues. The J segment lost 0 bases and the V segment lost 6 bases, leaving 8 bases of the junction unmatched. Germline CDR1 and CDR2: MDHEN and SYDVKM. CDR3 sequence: CASRIEGDRGSYEQYF. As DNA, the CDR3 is TGTGCCAGCAGAATTGAAGGGGACAGGGGCTCCTACGAGCAGTACTTC.

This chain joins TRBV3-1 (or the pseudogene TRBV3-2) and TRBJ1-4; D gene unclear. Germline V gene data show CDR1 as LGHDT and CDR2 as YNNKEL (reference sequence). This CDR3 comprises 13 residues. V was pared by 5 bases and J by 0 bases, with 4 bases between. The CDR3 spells CASSTPTNEKLFF. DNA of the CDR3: TGTGCCAGCAGCACTCCAACTAATGAAAAACTGTTTTTT.

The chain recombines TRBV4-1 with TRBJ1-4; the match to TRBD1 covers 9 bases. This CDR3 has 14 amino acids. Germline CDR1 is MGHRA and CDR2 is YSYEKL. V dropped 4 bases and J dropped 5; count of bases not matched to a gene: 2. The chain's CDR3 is CASSRGQGNEKLFF. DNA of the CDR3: TGCGCCAGCAGCCGCGGACAGGGGAATGAAAAACTGTTTTTT.

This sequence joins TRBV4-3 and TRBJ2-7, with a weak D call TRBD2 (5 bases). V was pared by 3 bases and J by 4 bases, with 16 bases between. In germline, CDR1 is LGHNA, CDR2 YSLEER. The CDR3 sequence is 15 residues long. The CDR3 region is CASSQHEGTSYEQYF. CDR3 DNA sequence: TGCGCCAGCAGCCAGCACGAGGGCACCTCGTACGAGCAGTACTTC.

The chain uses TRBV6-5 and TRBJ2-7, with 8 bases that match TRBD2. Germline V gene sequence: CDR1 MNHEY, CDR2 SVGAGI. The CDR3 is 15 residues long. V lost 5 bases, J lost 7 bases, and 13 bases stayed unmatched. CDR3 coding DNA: TGTGCCAGCAGTCCAGGTAAAGCGGGAGCGGGAGAGCAGTACTTC. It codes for CASSPGKAGAGEQYF.

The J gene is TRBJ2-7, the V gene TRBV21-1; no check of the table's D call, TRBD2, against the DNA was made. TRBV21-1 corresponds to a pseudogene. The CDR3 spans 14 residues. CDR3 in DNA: TGTGCCAGCAGCAAAGCCACCGGGGGCTACGAGCAGTACTTC. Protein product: CASSKATGGYEQYF.

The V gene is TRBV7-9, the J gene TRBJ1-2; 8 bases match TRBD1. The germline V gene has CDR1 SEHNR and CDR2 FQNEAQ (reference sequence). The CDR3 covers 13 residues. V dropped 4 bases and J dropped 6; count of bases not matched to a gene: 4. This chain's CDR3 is CASSYVTGDGYTF. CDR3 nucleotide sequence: TGTGCCAGCAGCTACGTGACAGGGGATGGCTACACCTTC. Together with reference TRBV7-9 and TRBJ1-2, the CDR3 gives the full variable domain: DTGVSQNPRHKITKRGQNVTFRCDPISEHNRLYWYRQTLGQGPEFLTYFQNEAQLEKSRLLSDRFSAERPKGSFSTLEIQRTEQGDSAMYLCASSYVTGDGYTFGSGTRLTVV.

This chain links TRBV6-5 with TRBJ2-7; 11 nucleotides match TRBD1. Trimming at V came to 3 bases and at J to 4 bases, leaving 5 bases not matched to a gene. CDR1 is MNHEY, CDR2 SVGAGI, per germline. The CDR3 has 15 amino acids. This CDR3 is CASSYGDRGLYEQYF. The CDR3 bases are TGTGCCAGCAGTTATGGGGACAGGGGGTTATACGAGCAGTACTTC.

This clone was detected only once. CDR3 region: CASSLGPRGYTF. Here the CDR3 DNA reads TGTGCCAGCAGTTTAGGTCCGCGGGGCTACACCTTC. The chain has TRBV28 and TRBJ1-2; D gene unclear. The CDR3 spans 12 residues. V lost 2 bases, J lost 8 bases, and 9 bases lay in between. CDR1 and CDR2 from the germline V gene are MDHEN and SYDVKM.

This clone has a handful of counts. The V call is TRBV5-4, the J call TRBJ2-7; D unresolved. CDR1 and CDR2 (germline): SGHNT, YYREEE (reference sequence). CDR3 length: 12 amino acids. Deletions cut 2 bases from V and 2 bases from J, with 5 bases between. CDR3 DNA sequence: TGTGCCAGCAGCTTACAGACCTACGAGCAGTACTTC. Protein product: CASSLQTYEQYF. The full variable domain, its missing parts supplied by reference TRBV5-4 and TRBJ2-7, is ETGVTQSPTHLIKTRGQQVTLRCSSQSGHNTVSWYQQALGQGPQFIFQYYREEENGRGNFPPRFSGLQFPNYSSELNVNALELDDSALYLCASSLQTYEQYFGPGTRLTVT.

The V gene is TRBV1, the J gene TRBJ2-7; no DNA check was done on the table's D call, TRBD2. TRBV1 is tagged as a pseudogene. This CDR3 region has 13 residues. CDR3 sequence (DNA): TGCACCCGTCGGTCTAGCGGGAGCTACGAGCAGTACTTC. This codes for CTRRSSGSYEQYF.

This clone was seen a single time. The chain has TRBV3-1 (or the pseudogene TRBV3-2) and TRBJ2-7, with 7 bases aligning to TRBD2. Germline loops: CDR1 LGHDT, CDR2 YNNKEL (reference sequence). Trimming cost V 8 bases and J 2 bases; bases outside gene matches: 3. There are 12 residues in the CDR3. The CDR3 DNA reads TGTGCCAGCGGACGGGGGGCCTACGAGCAGTACTTC. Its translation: CASGRGAYEQYF.

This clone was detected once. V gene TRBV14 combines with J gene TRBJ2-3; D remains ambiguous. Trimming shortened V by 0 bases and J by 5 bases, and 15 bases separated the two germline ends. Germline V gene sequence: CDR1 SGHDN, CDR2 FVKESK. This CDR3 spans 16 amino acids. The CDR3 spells CASSQDLWASRDTQYF. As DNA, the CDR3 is TGTGCCAGCAGCCAAGATTTATGGGCATCGAGAGATACGCAGTATTTT.

The CDR3 reads CASSFGTGGESPLHF. The CDR3 DNA follows: TGTGCCAGCAGTTTCGGGACAGGGGGCGAGTCACCCCTCCACTTT. The V and J genes are TRBV27 and TRBJ1-6, with 12 bases aligning to TRBD1. Trimming at V came to 3 bases and at J to 10 bases, leaving 4 bases not matched to a gene. The germline gives CDR1 MNHEY, CDR2 SMNVEV (reference sequence). The CDR3 totals 15 residues.

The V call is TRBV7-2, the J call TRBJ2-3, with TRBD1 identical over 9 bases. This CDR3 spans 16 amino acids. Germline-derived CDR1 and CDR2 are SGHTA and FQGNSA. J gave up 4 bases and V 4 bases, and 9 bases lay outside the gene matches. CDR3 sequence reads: CASSSGTGIGSDTQYF. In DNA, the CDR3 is TGTGCCAGCAGCTCCGGGACAGGGATTGGATCAGATACGCAGTATTTT. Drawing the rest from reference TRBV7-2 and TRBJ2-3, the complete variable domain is GAGVSQSPSNKVTEKGKDVELRCDPISGHTALYWYRQSLGQGLEFLIYFQGNSAPDKSGLPSDRFSAERTGGSVSTLTIQRTQQEDSAVYLCASSSGTGIGSDTQYFGPGTRLTVL.

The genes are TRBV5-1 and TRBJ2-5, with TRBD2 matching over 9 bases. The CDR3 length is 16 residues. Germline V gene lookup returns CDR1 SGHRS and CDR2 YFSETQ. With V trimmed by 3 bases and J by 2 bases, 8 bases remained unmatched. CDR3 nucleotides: TGCGCCAGCAGCTCGGCCCCTGCGGGAGGGCAAGAGACCCAGTACTTC. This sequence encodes CASSSAPAGGQETQYF.